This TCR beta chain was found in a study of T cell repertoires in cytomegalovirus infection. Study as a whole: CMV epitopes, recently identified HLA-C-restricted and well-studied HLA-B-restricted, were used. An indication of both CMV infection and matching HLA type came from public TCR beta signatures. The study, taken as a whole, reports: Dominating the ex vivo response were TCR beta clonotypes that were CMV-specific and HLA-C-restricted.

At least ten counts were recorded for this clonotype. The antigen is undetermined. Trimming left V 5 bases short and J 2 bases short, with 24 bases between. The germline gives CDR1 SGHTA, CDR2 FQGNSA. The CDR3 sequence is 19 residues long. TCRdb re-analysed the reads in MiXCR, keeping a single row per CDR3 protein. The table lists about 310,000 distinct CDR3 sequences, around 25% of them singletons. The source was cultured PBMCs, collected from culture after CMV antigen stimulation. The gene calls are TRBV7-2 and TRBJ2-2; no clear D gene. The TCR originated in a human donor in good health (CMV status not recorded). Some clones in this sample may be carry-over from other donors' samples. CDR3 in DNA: TGTGCCAGCAGCCTAAGGACCCGGACCTTAAACTTTAACACCGGGGAGCTGTTTTTT. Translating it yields CASSLRTRTLNFNTGELFF.